This TCR beta chain was observed in a study of technical replicates of blood from several donors (dated by TCRdb to 2017 to 2019). Libraries were prepared through the immunoSEQ multiplex PCR assay. In TCRdb, the immuneACCESS table is reduced to in-frame sequences with V and J assigned. These tables do not hold every clone; where another copy was compared, an unresolved V gene accounts for under half, and the others remain unexplained. The sample table records 55,000 to 85,000 clones; around 97% of these occur just once. The top ten clones comprise approximately 0.2% of the sample. A word on this clone: Its binding antigen is unknown. No much larger clone exists at a distance of one base, and base qualities are not known.

The germline V gene specifies SGHTA as CDR1 and FQGTGA as CDR2. V is reduced by 5 bases and J by 1 base, leaving a spacing of 14 bases between them. The CDR3 sequence holds 15 residues, the cysteine and phenylalanine included. Of all the DNA, just the CDR3 is kept, 45 bases in frame from base 1. The V and J segments used are TRBV7-3 and TRBJ1-1; TRBD1 is possibly the D segment (6 matching bases). The sample comprised T cells isolated from PBMCs. This TCR was sampled from a human donor in good health. The DNA is TGTGCCAGCAGCATTCACAGGGTGACGAACACTGAAGCTTTCTTT. It specifies CASSIHRVTNTEAFF. This CDR3, with the reference TRBV7-3 and TRBJ1-1 proteins standing in past its ends, gives the full variable domain GAGVSQTPSNKVTEKGKYVELRCDPISGHTALYWYRQSLGQGPEFLIYFQGTGAADDSGLPNDRFFAVRPEGSVSTLKIQRTERGDSAVYLCASSIHRVTNTEAFFGQGTRLTVV.